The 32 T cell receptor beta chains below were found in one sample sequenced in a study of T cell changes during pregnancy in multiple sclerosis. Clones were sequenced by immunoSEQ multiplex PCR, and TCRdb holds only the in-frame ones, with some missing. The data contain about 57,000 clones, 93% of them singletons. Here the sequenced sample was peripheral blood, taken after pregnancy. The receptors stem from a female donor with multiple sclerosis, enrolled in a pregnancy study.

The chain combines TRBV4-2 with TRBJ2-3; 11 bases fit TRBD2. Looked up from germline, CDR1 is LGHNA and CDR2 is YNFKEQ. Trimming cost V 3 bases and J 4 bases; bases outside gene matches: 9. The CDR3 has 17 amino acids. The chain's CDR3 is CASSQPTSGSGADTQYF. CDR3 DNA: TGTGCCAGCAGCCAGCCCACTAGCGGGAGTGGCGCAGATACGCAGTATTTT.

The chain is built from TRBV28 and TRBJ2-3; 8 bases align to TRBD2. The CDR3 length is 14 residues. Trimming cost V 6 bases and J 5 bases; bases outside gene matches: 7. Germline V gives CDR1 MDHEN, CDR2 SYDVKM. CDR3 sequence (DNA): TGTGCCAGCAGCCTTACGGGGGGGGGAGATACGCAGTATTTT. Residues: CASSLTGGGDTQYF.

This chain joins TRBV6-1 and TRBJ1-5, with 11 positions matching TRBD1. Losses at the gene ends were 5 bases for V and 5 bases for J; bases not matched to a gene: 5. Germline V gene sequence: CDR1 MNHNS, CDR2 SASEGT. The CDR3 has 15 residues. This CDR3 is CASSWTGGFDQPQHF. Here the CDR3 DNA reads TGTGCCAGCAGTTGGACAGGGGGCTTCGATCAGCCCCAGCATTTT.

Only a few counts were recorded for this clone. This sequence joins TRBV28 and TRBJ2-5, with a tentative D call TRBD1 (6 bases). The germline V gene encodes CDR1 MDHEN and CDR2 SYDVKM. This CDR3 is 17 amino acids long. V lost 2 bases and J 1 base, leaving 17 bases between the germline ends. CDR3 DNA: TGTGCCAGCAGTTTAAGGTGGCAGGGGTTGTCCCAAGAGACCCAGTACTTC. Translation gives CASSLRWQGLSQETQYF.

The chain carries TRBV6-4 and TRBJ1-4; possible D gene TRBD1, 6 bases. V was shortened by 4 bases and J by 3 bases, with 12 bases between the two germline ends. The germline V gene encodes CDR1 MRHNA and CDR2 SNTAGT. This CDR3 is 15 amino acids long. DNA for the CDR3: TGTGCCAGCAGTGCACAGGGTCGACCTAATGAAAAACTGTTTTTT. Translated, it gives CASSAQGRPNEKLFF.

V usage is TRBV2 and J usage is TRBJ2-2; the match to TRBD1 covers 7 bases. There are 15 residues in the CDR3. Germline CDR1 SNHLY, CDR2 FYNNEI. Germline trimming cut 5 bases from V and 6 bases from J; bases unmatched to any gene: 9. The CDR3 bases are TGTGCCAGCAGTACAGGGGCCTCTCGGTCCGGGGAGCTGTTTTTT. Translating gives CASSTGASRSGELFF.

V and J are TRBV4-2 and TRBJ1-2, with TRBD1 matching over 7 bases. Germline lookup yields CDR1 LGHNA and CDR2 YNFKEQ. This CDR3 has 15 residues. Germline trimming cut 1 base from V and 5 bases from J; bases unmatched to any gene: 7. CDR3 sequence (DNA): TGTGCCAGCAGCCAAGGGGACAGAGTATCATATGGCTACACCTTC. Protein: CASSQGDRVSYGYTF.

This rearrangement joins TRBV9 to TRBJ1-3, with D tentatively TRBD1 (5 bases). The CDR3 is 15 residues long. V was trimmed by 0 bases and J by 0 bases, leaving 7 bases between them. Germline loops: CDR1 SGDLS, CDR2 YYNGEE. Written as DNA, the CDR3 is TGTGCCAGCAGCGTAGCAGGGATCTCTGGAAACACCATATATTTT. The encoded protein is CASSVAGISGNTIYF.

CDR3: CASSWGLAGGQETQYF. DNA of the CDR3: TGTGCCAGCAGTTGGGGACTAGCGGGAGGCCAAGAGACCCAGTACTTC. The gene calls are TRBV28 and TRBJ2-5, with 15 bases lining up with TRBD2. The J segment lost 1 base and the V segment lost 4 bases, leaving 1 base of the junction unmatched. Germline V gene data show CDR1 as MDHEN and CDR2 as SYDVKM. The length of the CDR3 is 16 residues.

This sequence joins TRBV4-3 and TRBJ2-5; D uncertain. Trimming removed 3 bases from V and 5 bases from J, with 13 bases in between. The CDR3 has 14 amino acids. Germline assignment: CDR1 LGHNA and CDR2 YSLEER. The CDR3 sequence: CASSHVAFGETQYF. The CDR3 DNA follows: TGCGCCAGCAGCCACGTAGCATTCGGGGAGACCCAGTACTTC.

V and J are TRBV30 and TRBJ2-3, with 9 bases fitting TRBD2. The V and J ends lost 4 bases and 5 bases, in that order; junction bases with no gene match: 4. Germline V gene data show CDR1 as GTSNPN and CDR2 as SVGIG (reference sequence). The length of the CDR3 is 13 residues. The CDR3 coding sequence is TGTGCCTGGAATAGCGGGAGCGGAGATACGCAGTATTTT. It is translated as CAWNSGSGDTQYF.

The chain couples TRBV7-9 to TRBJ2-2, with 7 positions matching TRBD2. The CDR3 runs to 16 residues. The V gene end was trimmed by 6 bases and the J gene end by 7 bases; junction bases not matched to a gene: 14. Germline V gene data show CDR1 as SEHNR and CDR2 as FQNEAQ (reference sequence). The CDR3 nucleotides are TGTGCCAGCAGTCCGCCCGGGCTAGCGGAGGGCGGGGAGCTGTTTTTT. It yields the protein CASSPPGLAEGGELFF.

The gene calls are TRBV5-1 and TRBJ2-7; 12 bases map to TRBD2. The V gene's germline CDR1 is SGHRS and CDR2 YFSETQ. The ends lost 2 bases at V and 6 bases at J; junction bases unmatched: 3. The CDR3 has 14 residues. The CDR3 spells CASSLPGLAGEQYF. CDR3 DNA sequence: TGCGCCAGCAGCTTACCGGGACTAGCGGGCGAGCAGTACTTC.

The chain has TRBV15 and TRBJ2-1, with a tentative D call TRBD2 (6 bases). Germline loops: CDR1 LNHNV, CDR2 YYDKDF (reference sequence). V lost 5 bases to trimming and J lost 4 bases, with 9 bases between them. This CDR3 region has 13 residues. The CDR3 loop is CATSGGRYNEQFF. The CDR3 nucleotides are TGTGCCACCAGCGGAGGGAGATACAATGAGCAGTTCTTC.

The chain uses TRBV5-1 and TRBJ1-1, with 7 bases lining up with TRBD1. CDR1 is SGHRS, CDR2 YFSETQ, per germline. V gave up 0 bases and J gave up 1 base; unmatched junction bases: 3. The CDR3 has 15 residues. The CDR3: CASSLDAGGNTEAFF. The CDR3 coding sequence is TGCGCCAGCAGCTTGGATGCAGGGGGGAACACTGAAGCTTTCTTT. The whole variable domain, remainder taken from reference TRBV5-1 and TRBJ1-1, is KAGVTQTPRYLIKTRGQQVTLSCSPISGHRSVSWYQQTPGQGLQFLFEYFSETQRNKGNFPGRFSGRQFSNSRSEMNVSTLELGDSALYLCASSLDAGGNTEAFFGQGTRLTVV.

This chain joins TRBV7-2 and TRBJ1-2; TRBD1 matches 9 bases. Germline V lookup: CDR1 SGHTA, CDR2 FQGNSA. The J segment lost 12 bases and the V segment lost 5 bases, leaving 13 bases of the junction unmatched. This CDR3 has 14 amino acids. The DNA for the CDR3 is TGTGCCAGCAGCCCGGGGGGGACAGGGAACTTAGACACCTTC. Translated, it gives CASSPGGTGNLDTF.

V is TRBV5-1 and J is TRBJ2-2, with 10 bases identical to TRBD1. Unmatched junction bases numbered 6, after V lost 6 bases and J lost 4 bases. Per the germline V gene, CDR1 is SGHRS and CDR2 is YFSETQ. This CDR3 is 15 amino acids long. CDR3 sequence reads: CASTPGQGRTGELFF. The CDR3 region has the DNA TGCGCCAGCACACCGGGACAGGGGCGCACCGGGGAGCTGTTTTTT.

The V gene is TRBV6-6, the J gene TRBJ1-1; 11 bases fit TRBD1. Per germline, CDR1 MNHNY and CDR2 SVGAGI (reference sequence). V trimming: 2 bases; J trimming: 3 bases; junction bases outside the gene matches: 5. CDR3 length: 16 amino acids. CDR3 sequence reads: CASSYPGQGVYTEAFF. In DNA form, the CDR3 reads TGTGCCAGCAGTTACCCGGGACAGGGGGTGTACACTGAAGCTTTCTTT.

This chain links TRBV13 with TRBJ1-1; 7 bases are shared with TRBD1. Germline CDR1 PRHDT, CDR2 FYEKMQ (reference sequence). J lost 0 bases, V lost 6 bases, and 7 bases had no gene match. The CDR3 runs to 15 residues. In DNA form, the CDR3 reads TGTGCCAGCAGGCCGCTGGACAGGATGAACACTGAAGCTTTCTTT. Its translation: CASRPLDRMNTEAFF.

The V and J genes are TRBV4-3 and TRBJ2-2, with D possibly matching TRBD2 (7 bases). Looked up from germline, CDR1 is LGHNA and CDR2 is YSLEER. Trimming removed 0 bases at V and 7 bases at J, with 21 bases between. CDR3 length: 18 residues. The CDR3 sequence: CASSQDSSAGRGYGELFF. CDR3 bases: TGCGCCAGCAGCCAAGATTCCTCTGCGGGGAGGGGGTACGGGGAGCTGTTTTTT.

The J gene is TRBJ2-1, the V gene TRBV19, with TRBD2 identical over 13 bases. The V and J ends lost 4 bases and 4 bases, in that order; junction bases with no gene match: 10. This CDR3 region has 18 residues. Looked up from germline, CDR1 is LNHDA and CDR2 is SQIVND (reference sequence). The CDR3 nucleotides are TGTGCCAGTAGTACCCGGACTAGCGGGGGTAGGGGGTACAATGAGCAGTTCTTC. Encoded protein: CASSTRTSGGRGYNEQFF.

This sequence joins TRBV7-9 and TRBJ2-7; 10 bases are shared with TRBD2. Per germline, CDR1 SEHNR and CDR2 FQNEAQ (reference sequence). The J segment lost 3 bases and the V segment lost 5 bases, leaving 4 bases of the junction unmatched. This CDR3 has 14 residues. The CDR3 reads CASSLTSGYYEQYF. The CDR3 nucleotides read TGTGCCAGCAGCCTGACTAGCGGGTACTACGAGCAGTACTTC.

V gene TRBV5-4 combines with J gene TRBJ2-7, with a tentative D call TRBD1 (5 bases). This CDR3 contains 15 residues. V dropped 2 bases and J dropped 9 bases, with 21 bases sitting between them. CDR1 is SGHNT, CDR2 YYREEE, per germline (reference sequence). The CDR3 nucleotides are TGTGCCAGCAGCTTCACAGGTGGTGGGATACGTGGGCAGTACTTC. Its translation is CASSFTGGGIRGQYF.

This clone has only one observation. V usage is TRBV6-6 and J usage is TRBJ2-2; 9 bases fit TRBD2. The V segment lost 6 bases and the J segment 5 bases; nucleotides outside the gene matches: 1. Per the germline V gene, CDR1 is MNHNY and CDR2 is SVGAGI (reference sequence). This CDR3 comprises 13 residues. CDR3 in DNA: TGTGCCAGCAGGACTAGCGGTACCGGGGAGCTGTTTTTT. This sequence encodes CASRTSGTGELFF.

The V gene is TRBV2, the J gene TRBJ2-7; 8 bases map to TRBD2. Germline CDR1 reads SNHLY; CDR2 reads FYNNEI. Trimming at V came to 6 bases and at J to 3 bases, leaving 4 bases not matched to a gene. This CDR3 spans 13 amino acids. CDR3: CASSRLANYEQYF. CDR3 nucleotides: TGTGCCAGCAGCAGACTAGCGAACTACGAGCAGTACTTC.

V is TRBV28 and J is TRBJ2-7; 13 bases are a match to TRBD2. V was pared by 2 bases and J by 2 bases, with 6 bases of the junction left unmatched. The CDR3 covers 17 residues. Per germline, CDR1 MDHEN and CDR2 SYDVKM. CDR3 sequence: CASSLGLGTSGTYEQYF. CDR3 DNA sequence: TGTGCCAGCAGTTTAGGATTGGGGACTAGCGGGACCTACGAGCAGTACTTC.

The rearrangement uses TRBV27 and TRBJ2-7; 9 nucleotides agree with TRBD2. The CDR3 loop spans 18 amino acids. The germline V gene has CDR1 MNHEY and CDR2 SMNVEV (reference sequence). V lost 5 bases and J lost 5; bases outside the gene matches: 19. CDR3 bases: TGTGCCAGCAGTCCCCTGCCGTCGGTTAGCGGGAGTGGCCACGAGCAGTACTTC. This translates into CASSPLPSVSGSGHEQYF.

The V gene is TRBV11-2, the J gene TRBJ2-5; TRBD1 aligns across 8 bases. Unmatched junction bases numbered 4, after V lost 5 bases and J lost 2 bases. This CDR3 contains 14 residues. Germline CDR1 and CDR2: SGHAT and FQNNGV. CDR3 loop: CASSANRGQETQYF. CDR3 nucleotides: TGTGCCAGCAGCGCTAACAGGGGGCAAGAGACCCAGTACTTC.

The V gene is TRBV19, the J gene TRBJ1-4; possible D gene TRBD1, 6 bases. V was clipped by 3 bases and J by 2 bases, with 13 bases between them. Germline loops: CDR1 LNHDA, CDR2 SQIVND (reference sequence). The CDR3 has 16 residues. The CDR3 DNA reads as TGTGCCAGTAGTATCCGACAGGAACTGACTAATGAAAAACTGTTTTTT. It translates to CASSIRQELTNEKLFF.

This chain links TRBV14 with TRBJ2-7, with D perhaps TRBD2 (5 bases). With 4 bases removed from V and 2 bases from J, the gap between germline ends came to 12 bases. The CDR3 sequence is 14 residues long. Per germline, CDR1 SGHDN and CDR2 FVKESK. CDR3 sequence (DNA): TGTGCCAGCAGCCGAGCCGGGGATCCCTACGAGCAGTACTTC. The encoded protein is CASSRAGDPYEQYF.

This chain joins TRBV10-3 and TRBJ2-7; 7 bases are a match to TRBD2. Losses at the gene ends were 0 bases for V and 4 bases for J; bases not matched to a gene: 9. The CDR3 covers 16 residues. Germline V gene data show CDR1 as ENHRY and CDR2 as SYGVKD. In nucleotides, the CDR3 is TGTGCCATCAGTGAGTCGATCGCTAGCGGAGCGTACGAGCAGTACTTC. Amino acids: CAISESIASGAYEQYF.

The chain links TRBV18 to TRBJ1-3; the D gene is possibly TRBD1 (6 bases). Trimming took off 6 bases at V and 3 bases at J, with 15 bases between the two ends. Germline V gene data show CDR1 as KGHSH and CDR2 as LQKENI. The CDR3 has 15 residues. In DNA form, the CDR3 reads TGTGCCAGCTCCCCAGTGGCAGGGGATGGAAACACCATATATTTT. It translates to CASSPVAGDGNTIYF.